This TCR beta chain was profiled in a study of monozygotic twins with inflammatory bowel disease. TCRdb re-called the 5' RACE reads and shows each CDR3 protein once, DNA omitted. This sample's table has under 150,000 distinct CDR3 sequences. The germline V gene encodes CDR1 DFQATT and CDR2 SNEGSKA (reference sequence). This CDR3 region has 13 residues. The rearrangement joins TRBV20-1 to TRBJ2-7. Material: blood. The receptor's source is a human donor with ulcerative colitis or Crohn's disease, or a healthy co-twin of an affected twin (not recorded which). The CDR3 here is CSARGTEPYEQYF.